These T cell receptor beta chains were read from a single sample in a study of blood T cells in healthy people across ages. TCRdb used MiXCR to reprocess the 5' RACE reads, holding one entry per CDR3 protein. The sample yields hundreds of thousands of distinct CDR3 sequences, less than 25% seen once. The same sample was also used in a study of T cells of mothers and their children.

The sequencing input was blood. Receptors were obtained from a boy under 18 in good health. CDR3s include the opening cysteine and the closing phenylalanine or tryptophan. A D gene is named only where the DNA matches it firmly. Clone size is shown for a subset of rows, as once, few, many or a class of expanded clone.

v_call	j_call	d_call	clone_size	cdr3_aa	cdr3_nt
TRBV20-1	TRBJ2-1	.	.	CSAAPLASSSYNEQFF	TGCAGTGCTGCGCCTCTAGCCTCAAGCTCCTACAATGAGCAGTTCTTC
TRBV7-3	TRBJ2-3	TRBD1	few	CASSTNYRGLRTDTQYF	TGTGCCAGCAGCACCAATTACAGGGGATTAAGGACAGATACGCAGTATTTT
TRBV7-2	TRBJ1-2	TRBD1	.	CASSLGTGGNINYGYTF	TGTGCCAGCAGCTTAGGGACAGGGGGTAACATTAACTATGGCTACACCTTC
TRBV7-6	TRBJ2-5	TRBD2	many	CASSPGGAGETQYF	TGTGCCAGCAGCCCGGGGGGGGCTGGAGAGACCCAGTACTTC
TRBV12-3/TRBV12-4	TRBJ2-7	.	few	CASSTGTTYEQYF	TGTGCCAGCAGTACCGGGACAACCTACGAGCAGTACTTC
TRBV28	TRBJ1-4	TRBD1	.	CASSGRDRAEKLFF	TGTGCCAGCAGTGGAAGGGACAGGGCTGAAAAACTGTTTTTT
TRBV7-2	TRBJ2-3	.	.	CASSEGGGDTQYF	TGTGCCAGCTCCGAGGGAGGGGGGGATACGCAGTATTTT
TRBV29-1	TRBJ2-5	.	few	CSDSPGPRETQYF	TGCAGCGATTCCCCGGGACCTAGGGAGACCCAGTACTTC
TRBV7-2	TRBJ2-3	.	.	CASSPRGWEDTQYF	TGTGCCAGCAGCCCACGGGGCTGGGAAGATACGCAGTATTTT
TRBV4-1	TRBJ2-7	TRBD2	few	CASSQVTGLAGGPTEQYF	TGCGCCAGCAGCCAAGTTACGGGACTAGCGGGAGGGCCGACCGAGCAGTACTTC
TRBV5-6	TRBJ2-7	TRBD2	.	CASSLGASGSGEQYF	TGTGCCAGCAGCCTAGGGGCTAGCGGGAGCGGCGAGCAGTACTTC
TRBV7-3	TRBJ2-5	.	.	CASSLSGTAKETQYF	TGTGCCAGCAGCTTGAGTGGGACGGCCAAAGAGACCCAGTACTTC
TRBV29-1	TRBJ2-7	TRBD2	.	CSVDVERGEQYF	TGCAGCGTTGACGTCGAGCGGGGCGAGCAGTACTTC
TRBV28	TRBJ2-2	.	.	CASSPVGVNTGELFF	TGTGCCAGCAGCCCTGTGGGGGTGAACACCGGGGAGCTGTTTTTT
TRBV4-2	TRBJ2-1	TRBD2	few	CASSQDLAGGPNEQFF	TGTGCCAGCAGCCAAGATCTGGCGGGAGGGCCGAATGAGCAGTTCTTC
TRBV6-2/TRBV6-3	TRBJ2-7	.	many	CASSYATTYEQYF	TGTGCCAGCAGTTACGCCACGACCTACGAGCAGTACTTC
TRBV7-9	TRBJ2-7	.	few	CASIVGKALCEQYF	TGTGCCAGCATCGTCGGGAAAGCGCTTTGCGAGCAGTACTTC
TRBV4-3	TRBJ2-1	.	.	CASSQDEPKSSYNEQFF	TGCGCCAGCAGCCAAGATGAGCCGAAAAGCTCCTACAATGAGCAGTTCTTC
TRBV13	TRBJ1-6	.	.	CASSLAGGGYSPLHF	TGTGCCAGCAGCTTAGCCGGGGGTGGATATTCACCCCTCCACTTT
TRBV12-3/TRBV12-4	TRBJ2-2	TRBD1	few	CASSPWIPDRETGELFF	TGTGCCAGCAGCCCCTGGATACCGGACAGGGAGACCGGGGAGCTGTTTTTT
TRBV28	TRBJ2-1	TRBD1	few	CASSLGQLYNEQFF	TGTGCCAGCAGTTTGGGACAGCTTTACAATGAGCAGTTCTTC
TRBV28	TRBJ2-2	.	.	CASSLWGTGELFF	TGTGCCAGCAGTTTATGGGGGACCGGGGAGCTGTTTTTT
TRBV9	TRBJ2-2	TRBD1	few	CASSERTGGTGELFF	TGTGCCAGCAGCGAAAGGACAGGGGGCACCGGGGAGCTGTTTTTT
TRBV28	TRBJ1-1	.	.	CASSPWTAMNTEAFF	TGTGCCAGCAGTCCCTGGACAGCTATGAACACTGAAGCTTTCTTT
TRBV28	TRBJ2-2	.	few	CASWTYPGDTGELFF	TGTGCCAGTTGGACATACCCCGGGGACACCGGGGAGCTGTTTTTT
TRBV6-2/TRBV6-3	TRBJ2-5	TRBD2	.	CASKFPGRAETQYF	TGTGCCAGCAAGTTCCCAGGGAGGGCAGAGACCCAGTACTTC
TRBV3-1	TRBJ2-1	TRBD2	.	CASSPGGIDEQFF	TGTGCCAGCAGCCCGGGGGGTATCGATGAGCAGTTCTTC
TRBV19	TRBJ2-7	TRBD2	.	CASSFAGVDYEQYF	TGTGCCAGTAGTTTCGCGGGGGTGGACTACGAGCAGTACTTC
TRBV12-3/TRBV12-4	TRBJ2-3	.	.	CASSFWGERVQDTQYF	TGTGCCAGCAGTTTCTGGGGGGAACGGGTTCAGGATACGCAGTATTTT
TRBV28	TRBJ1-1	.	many	CASRRLTEAFF	TGTGCCAGCAGACGCCTCACTGAAGCTTTCTTT
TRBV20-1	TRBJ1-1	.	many	CSAREDTEAFF	TGCAGTGCTAGAGAGGACACTGAAGCTTTCTTT
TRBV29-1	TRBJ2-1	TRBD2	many	CSVLTGTSGFYEQFF	TGCAGCGTCCTCACCGGGACTAGCGGGTTCTATGAGCAGTTCTTC
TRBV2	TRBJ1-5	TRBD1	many	CASSTENGQASNQPQHF	TGTGCCAGCAGTACCGAAAATGGACAGGCTAGCAATCAGCCCCAGCATTTT
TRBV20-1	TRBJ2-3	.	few	CSARQFTDTQYF	TGCAGTGCTAGGCAATTCACAGATACGCAGTATTTT
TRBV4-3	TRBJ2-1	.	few	CASSQDYLAKDRGQFF	TGCGCCAGCAGCCAAGATTACCTAGCTAAAGACCGGGGGCAGTTCTTC
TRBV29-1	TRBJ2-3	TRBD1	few	CGVAPGTGGFTDTQYF	TGCGGCGTTGCTCCCGGGACAGGGGGCTTCACAGATACGCAGTATTTT
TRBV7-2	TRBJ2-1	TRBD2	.	CASSSLLRGGLYEQFF	TGTGCCAGCAGCTCCCTACTTCGGGGGGGCCTCTATGAGCAGTTCTTC
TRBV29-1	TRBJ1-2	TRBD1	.	CSADRVSNYGYTF	TGCAGCGCCGACAGGGTTTCTAACTATGGCTACACCTTC
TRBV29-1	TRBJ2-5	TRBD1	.	CSVSPSRGLKETQYF	TGCAGCGTTTCCCCAAGCAGGGGGCTGAAAGAGACCCAGTACTTC
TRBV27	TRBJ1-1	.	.	CASSIRGANTEAFF	TGTGCCAGCAGCATACGGGGAGCGAACACTGAAGCTTTCTTT
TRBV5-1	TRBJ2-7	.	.	CASSLDREASYEQYF	TGCGCCAGCAGCTTGGACAGGGAAGCCTCCTACGAGCAGTACTTC
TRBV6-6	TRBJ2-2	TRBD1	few	CASSRAGGNTGELFF	TGTGCCAGCAGCCGCGCAGGGGGGAACACCGGGGAGCTGTTTTTT
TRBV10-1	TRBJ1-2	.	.	CASSESRLYGHTF	TGCGCCAGCAGTGAGTCGAGACTGTATGGCCACACCTTC
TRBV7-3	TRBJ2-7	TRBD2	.	CASSPLAGDTYEQYF	TGTGCCAGCAGCCCATTAGCGGGGGATACTTACGAGCAGTACTTC
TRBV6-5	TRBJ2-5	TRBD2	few	CASSYSPGLAGVETQYF	TGTGCCAGCAGTTACTCCCCCGGGCTAGCGGGGGTTGAGACCCAGTACTTC
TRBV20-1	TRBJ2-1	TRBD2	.	CSAATFLAGRYNEQFF	TGCAGTGCCGCTACCTTTCTAGCGGGCAGGTACAATGAGCAGTTCTTC
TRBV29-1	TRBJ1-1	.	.	CSVEDRQGLNTEAFF	TGCAGCGTTGAAGATCGCCAGGGGTTGAACACTGAAGCTTTCTTT
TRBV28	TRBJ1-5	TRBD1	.	CASKPDRENQPQHF	TGTGCCAGCAAACCAGACAGGGAAAATCAGCCCCAGCATTTT